Presented here are 18 T cell receptor beta chains from one specimen sequenced in a study of regulatory T cells in long-lasting Graves disease. Time point in this sample: newly diagnosed GD, antithyroid drugs for less than 3 months. There was RNA extracted from PBMCs, and the TCR library was made from it. Arm-PCR with iRepertoire HTBI primers amplified the CDR3 regions for these TCR beta libraries. One entry per CDR3 protein results from TCRdb running MiXCR on the multiplex PCR reads. The data hold 400,000 to 500,000 distinct CDR3 sequences, with over 12% observed a single time. The same data also went into a second study, on T cells in Graves' hyperthyroidism and ophthalmopathy.

The specimen was peripheral blood mononuclear cells (PBMCs), collected at new diagnosis, from a patient treated with antithyroid drugs. The source of these receptors is a woman between 40 and 50 years old with Graves disease.

This clonotype was seen many times. The CDR3 loop is CSASPEVGKLFF. The CDR3 nucleotides read TGCAGTGCTAGTCCAGAAGTGGGGAAGCTGTTTTTT. The J gene is TRBJ2-2, the V gene TRBV20-1; no reliable D call. Germline CDR1 reads DFQATT; CDR2 reads SNEGSKA (reference sequence). V was cut by 3 bases and J by 12 bases, with 14 bases left in between. This CDR3 spans 12 amino acids.

This clonotype showed up many times. The chain combines TRBV11-2 with TRBJ1-1; D may be TRBD1 (5 bases). Germline V CDR1 and CDR2: SGHAT, FQNNGV. Trimming took off 5 bases at V and 3 bases at J, with 13 bases between the two ends. The CDR3 has 14 residues. CDR3 protein: CASSAGEGYTEAFF. The CDR3 DNA sequence: TGTGCCAGCAGCGCCGGGGAGGGGTACACTGAAGCTTTCTTT.

Worth noting for this clonotype: A far larger clone is just one base off, so this is likely a read error. The chain has TRBV11-3 and TRBJ2-7, with TRBD1 matching 8 bases. The end of the DNA fits TRBJ2-3 better, so the J call may be wrong. This CDR3 has 14 residues. CDR1 and CDR2 from the germline V gene are SGHNT and YENEEA. CDR3 residues: CANSARQGFDTQYF. The CDR3, as DNA: TGTGCCAACAGCGCCCGACAGGGGTTTGATACGCAGTATTTT.

This chain connects TRBV4-1 to TRBJ2-7; possibly TRBD2 for D (5 bases). CDR1 is MGHRA and CDR2 is YSYEKL in the germline V gene. The V and J ends lost 4 bases and 3 bases respectively, with 19 bases between them. The length of the CDR3 is 16 residues. Here the CDR3 reads CASSPTLAVGFYEQYF. In nucleotides, the CDR3 is TGCGCCAGCAGCCCGACCCTAGCTGTAGGTTTCTACGAGCAGTACTTC.

This clonotype was seen ten or more times. J is TRBJ2-7 and V is TRBV18; D is perhaps TRBD1 (6 bases). CDR3 length: 14 amino acids. The ends were cut back, 3 bases at V and 4 bases at J, with 13 bases in the middle. Per the germline V gene, CDR1 is KGHSH and CDR2 is LQKENI. The CDR3: CASSPQDSDYEQYF. As DNA, the CDR3 is TGTGCCAGCTCACCCCAGGACAGCGATTACGAGCAGTACTTC. Based on the CDR3 plus reference TRBV18 and TRBJ2-7, the full variable domain is NAGVMQNPRHLVRRRGQEARLRCSPMKGHSHVYWYRQLPEEGLKFMVYLQKENIIDESGMPKERFSAEFPKEGPSILRIQQVVRGDSAAYFCASSPQDSDYEQYFGPGTRLTVT.

As to this clonotype: The junction departs from the called germline gene at one end, perhaps through a read error. The gene calls are TRBV2 and TRBJ1-2; no reliable D call. This CDR3 comprises 17 residues. The germline V gene has CDR1 SNHLY and CDR2 FYNNEI. In DNA form, the CDR3 reads TGTGCCAACAGTGGCGGATGGGGTCACACCCCGAACTATGGCTACACCTTC. Translated, it gives CANSGGWGHTPNYGYTF.

This clonotype appeared many times. This sequence joins TRBV10-3 and TRBJ2-7, with 7 bases identical to TRBD1. The CDR3 extends over 14 amino acids. The V and J ends lost 10 bases and 3 bases, in that order; junction bases with no gene match: 12. Looked up from germline, CDR1 is ENHRY and CDR2 is SYGVKD. The CDR3 reads CATTDRDSNYEQYF. DNA of the CDR3: TGTGCCACTACGGACCGGGACAGTAACTACGAGCAGTACTTC.

This chain joins TRBV29-1 and TRBJ1-4; maybe TRBD1 (5 bases). Trimming took 6 bases from V and 6 from J, leaving 8 bases between them. The CDR3 totals 11 residues. Germline CDR1 is SQVTM and CDR2 is ANQGSEA. For the CDR3, the DNA is TGCAGCGTGGGACGGGATGAAAAACTGTTTTTT. Amino acid sequence: CSVGRDEKLFF. The full variable domain, with the rest looked up from reference TRBV29-1 and TRBJ1-4, is SAVISQKPSRDICQRGTSLTIQCQVDSQVTMMFWYRQQPGQSLTLIATANQGSEATYESGFVIDKFPISRPNLTFSTLTVSNMSPEDSSIYLCSVGRDEKLFFGSGTQLSVL.

This clonotype appeared many times. V is TRBV7-9 and J is TRBJ1-1, with a weak D call TRBD1 (5 bases). Trimming took off 2 bases at V and 1 base at J, with 8 bases between the two ends. The CDR3 totals 14 residues. Germline V gene data show CDR1 as SEHNR and CDR2 as FQNEAQ (reference sequence). In DNA form, the CDR3 reads TGTGCCAGCAGCTTATATACAGGGAACACTGAAGCTTTCTTT. It encodes CASSLYTGNTEAFF.

This clonotype came up many times. The rearrangement links TRBV12-3 or TRBV12-4 to TRBJ2-1; D is perhaps TRBD1 (6 bases). CDR3 length: 13 amino acids. Trimming removed 8 bases from V and 5 bases from J, with 13 bases in between. The CDR3 reads CASVRTANNEQFF. CDR3 DNA: TGTGCCAGCGTTAGGACAGCTAACAATGAGCAGTTCTTC.

The sample holds many counts of this clonotype. The CDR3 loop reads CASSLDSFINSPLHF. The DNA of the CDR3 is TGTGCCAGCAGTTTGGACAGCTTTATAAATTCACCCCTCCACTTT. The J gene is TRBJ1-6, the V gene TRBV28, with D possibly TRBD1 on 6 matching bases. Germline CDR1 MDHEN, CDR2 SYDVKM. Trimming cost V 3 bases and J 7 bases, with 13 bases left between them. This CDR3 is built from 15 residues.

This clonotype was detected only a few times. V gene TRBV7-9 combines with J gene TRBJ2-3, with D maybe TRBD1 (6 bases). Germline CDR1 is SEHNR and CDR2 is FQNEAQ (reference sequence). The CDR3 has 14 amino acids. V gave up 1 base and J gave up 3 bases, with 8 bases separating them. The CDR3 is CASSLGGHTDTQYF. Here the CDR3 DNA reads TGTGCCAGCAGCTTAGGGGGGCATACAGATACGCAGTATTTT.

This clonotype was detected many times. The chain is built from TRBV20-1 and TRBJ1-1; D is unclear. The CDR3 covers 16 residues. The ends were cut back, 1 base at V and 1 base at J, with 16 bases in the middle. In germline, CDR1 is DFQATT, CDR2 SNEGSKA (reference sequence). The chain's CDR3 is CSARGAGQASNTEAFF. The CDR3 DNA reads as TGCAGTGCTAGAGGGGCCGGGCAGGCATCGAACACTGAAGCTTTCTTT.

This clonotype was detected ten times or more. The chain links TRBV6-1 to TRBJ1-2, with D unresolved. The germline V and J ends were trimmed by 6 bases and 0 bases, with 14 bases remaining between them. The CDR3 contains 15 residues. The germline V gene encodes CDR1 MNHNS and CDR2 SASEGT. Here the CDR3 reads CASRPPLPSNYGYTF. CDR3 sequence (DNA): TGTGCCAGCAGACCCCCTCTTCCGTCTAACTATGGCTACACCTTC.

This clonotype was counted only a few times. The junction differs from germline at one of its ends, possibly a read error. The V gene is TRBV7-7, the J gene TRBJ2-1; D not certain. CDR3 length: 16 amino acids. Germline lookup yields CDR1 SSHAT and CDR2 FNYEAQ (reference sequence). For the CDR3, the DNA is TGTGCTAGCAGCAAAAACAGTGCACTTTCCTACAATGAGCAGTTCTTC. This gives the protein CASSKNSALSYNEQFF.

This clonotype showed up many times. The chain is built from TRBV12-3 or TRBV12-4 and TRBJ2-3; D remains unclear. The CDR3 covers 14 residues. V shed 7 bases and J shed 0 bases, with 11 bases lying between them. This chain's CDR3 is CASKPQRSTDTQYF. For the CDR3, the DNA is TGTGCCAGCAAGCCCCAAAGGAGCACAGATACGCAGTATTTT.

Concerning this clonotype: This may come from a read error, since a much larger clone is one base off. This chain links TRBV12-3 or TRBV12-4 with TRBJ2-3, with TRBD2 identical over 11 bases. The CDR3 extends over 17 amino acids. Trimming at V came to 6 bases and at J to 4 bases, leaving 12 bases not matched to a gene. The CDR3 DNA is TGTGCCAGCAGCTTTTTATCTGGGACTAGCGGAGCAGATACGCAGTATTTT. It codes for CASSFLSGTSGADTQYF.

Only one count was recorded for this clonotype. The rearrangement joins TRBV30 to TRBJ1-5, with no clear D. The CDR3 spans 13 residues. Trimming cost V 5 bases and J 0 bases, with 8 bases left between them. Looked up from germline, CDR1 is GTSNPN and CDR2 is SVGIG (reference sequence). The CDR3 sequence is CAWGDLSNQPQHF. The CDR3 DNA reads TGTGCCTGGGGTGATCTTAGCAATCAGCCCCAGCATTTT.